This T cell receptor beta chain emerged from a study of blood T cell repertoires in COVID-19. Study-level information: Sources were T cells, B-cell-depleted T cells, or PBMCs; the material itself was cDNA or gDNA.

Participant ages covered about 18 to 100 years across about 22 US areas. A COVID-19 case had been met by exposed participants during the 2 weeks before study entry. This CDR3 is built from 13 residues. CDR1 and CDR2 from the germline V gene are MNHEY and SMNVEV (reference sequence). V was shortened by 1 base and J by 7 bases, with 10 bases between the two germline ends. The method was immunoSEQ multiplex PCR; TCRdb's version includes in-frame clones alone and lacks a portion of them. The sample lists 140,000 to 150,000 clones; over 80% were seen once. The material sequenced was PBMCs or T cells enriched from blood (not recorded which). This TCR was sampled from a woman aged 45-65 years who had been exposed to COVID-19. This rearrangement joins TRBV27 to TRBJ1-1; D uncertain. The CDR3 here is CASSLFNTGEAFF. CDR3 nucleotide sequence: TGTGCCAGCAGTTTATTCAACACGGGTGAAGCTTTCTTT.